This T cell receptor beta chain originates from a study of PD-L1 blockade in urothelial cancer. Study-wide context: Per blood sample, T cells had a median of around 150,000. Study results and caveats: More expansion of tumor-associated blood clones, seen at 3 weeks, marked durable-benefit patients.

Repertoires were generated with immunoSEQ multiplex PCR, while TCRdb's copy carries only in-frame clones and drops some. The sample yields some 50,000 clones, around nine tenths seen once. Noted time point: pretreatment peripheral blood. A note on this clone: Its cognate antigen is unknown.

V trimming: 2 bases; J trimming: 6 bases; junction bases outside the gene matches: 5. Germline CDR1 reads MNHNY; CDR2 reads SVGAGI (reference sequence). CDR3 length equals 15 residues. The specimen comprised PBMCs, sampled around atezolizumab (anti-PD-L1) treatment. V is TRBV6-6 and J is TRBJ1-5, with 9 positions matching TRBD1. This clonotype was sampled from an older woman with urothelial cancer. The CDR3 sequence is CASSYPGDRAQPQHF. The CDR3 nucleotides are TGTGCCAGCAGTTACCCAGGGGACAGGGCTCAGCCCCAGCATTTT.